This T cell receptor beta chain was found in a study of CD4 T cells in relation to SARS-CoV-2 and coronaviruses. Study details: PBMCs were cultured with antigen for roughly 11 days before TCR beta sequencing.

Germline CDR1 reads LGHNA; CDR2 reads YNFKEQ. The CDR3 has 17 amino acids. V lost 4 bases, J lost 3 bases, and 8 bases stayed unmatched. CD4+ T cells from unexposed donors were obtained before the COVID-19 pandemic (2011-2018). After approximately 10 days of culture, CD4+ T cells were isolated. On days 3 and 7, cultures got half fresh IL-2 medium. Clones were sequenced by immunoSEQ multiplex PCR, and TCRdb holds only the in-frame ones, with some missing. The table shows around 24,000 clones, with roughly four fifths occurring only once. Points on this clone: What it recognizes is unknown.

The J gene is TRBJ2-6, the V gene TRBV4-2, with 8 bases identical to TRBD2. The sequence was obtained from a human donor in good health. Sequencing was carried out using CD4+ T cells from PBMCs, cultured in vitro. Written as DNA, the CDR3 is TGTGCCAGCAGCCCTTTAGGTAGCGGGAATGGGGCCAACGTCCTGACTTTC. This translates into CASSPLGSGNGANVLTF.